A selection of T cell receptor beta chains follows, all from one sample in a study of regulatory T cells in long-lasting Graves disease. TCRdb recomputed calls from the multiplex PCR reads with MiXCR, one row per CDR3 protein. The sample records around 480,000 distinct CDR3 sequences, about 15% being singletons. These same data were also listed under a study on T cells in Graves' hyperthyroidism and ophthalmopathy.

Source: peripheral blood mononuclear cells (PBMCs), taken at new diagnosis, from a patient treated with antithyroid drugs. Receptors were obtained from a woman aged 35 to 60 with Graves disease. Both conserved end residues are part of each CDR3. D genes are given only for firm matches.

V gene	D gene	CDR3 protein
TRBV12-3/TRBV12-4	.	CASSFGQGRAYEQYF
TRBV28	TRBD2	CASSLSLAGYNEQFF
TRBV12-3/TRBV12-4	TRBD1	CASSTATGSNSPLHF
TRBV5-1	.	CASSLARGDSGNTIYF
TRBV6-5	.	CASSYRTDLNTEAFF
TRBV18	.	CASSTGDTPLAFF
TRBV9	TRBD1	CASSVGTGGNEKLFF
TRBV27	.	CASSSAPTGPSGSPLHF
TRBV3-1	TRBD1	CASSHLRDRGTDTQYF
TRBV19	.	CASSRRNSPLHF
TRBV7-9	.	CASSLASYYQETQYF
TRBV20-1	.	CSATQGGGGTEAFF
TRBV6-5	TRBD1	CASSYFWGTESSYNEQFF
TRBV7-9	.	CASSLLGSGDTEAFF
TRBV28	.	CASSPEATNEKLFF
TRBV12-3/TRBV12-4	.	CASSLGANQPQHF
TRBV5-1	.	CASSPTGNHYEQYF